This paragraph covers one T cell receptor (beta chain) sequence. The CDR3 is made up of 11 amino acids. Deletions cut 6 bases from V and 1 base from J, with 3 bases between. Clones were read by immunoSEQ multiplex PCR, and TCRdb kept only the in-frame ones, dropping some. The sample carries under 200,000 clones, 85% to 90% recorded once. This specimen comes from a study of blood T cell repertoires in COVID-19. Study information: There were acute and convalescent COVID-19 samples, and they came from the United States, Italy and Spain. Nucleic acid was either cDNA or gDNA, and it came from T cells, B-cell-depleted T cells, or PBMCs.

This TCR was recovered from a woman aged 65 to 85 with COVID-19, enrolled during active disease. The rearrangement joins TRBV12-3 or TRBV12-4 to TRBJ1-1; no firm D call. Sequencing was done on a sample of peripheral blood. In DNA form, the CDR3 reads TGTGCCAGCAGAGCGAACACTGAAGCTTTCTTT. Its translation is CASRANTEAFF.